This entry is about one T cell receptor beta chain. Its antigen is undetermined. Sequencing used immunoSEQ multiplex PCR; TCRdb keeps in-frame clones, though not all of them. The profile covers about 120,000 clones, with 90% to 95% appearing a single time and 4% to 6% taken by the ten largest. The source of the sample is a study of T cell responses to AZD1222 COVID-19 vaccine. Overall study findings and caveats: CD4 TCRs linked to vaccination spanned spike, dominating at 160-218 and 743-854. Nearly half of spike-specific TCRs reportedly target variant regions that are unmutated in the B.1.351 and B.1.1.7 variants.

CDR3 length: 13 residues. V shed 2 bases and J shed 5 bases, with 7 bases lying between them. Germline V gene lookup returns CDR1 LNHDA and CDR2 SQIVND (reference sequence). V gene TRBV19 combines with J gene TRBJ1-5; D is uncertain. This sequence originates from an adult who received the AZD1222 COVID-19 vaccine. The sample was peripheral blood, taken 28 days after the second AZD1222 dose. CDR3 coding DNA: TGTGCCAGTAGTATAATTGCGGATCAGCCCCAGCATTTT. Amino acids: CASSIIADQPQHF.